The next 10 T cell receptor beta chains were all read from a single sample in a study of T-cell memory formation after mild COVID-19. TCRdb used MiXCR to reprocess the 5' RACE reads, holding one entry per CDR3 protein. The repertoire includes about 340,000 distinct CDR3 sequences, 20% to 25% of them detected once, and approximately 22% sits in the top ten. Sequences were obtained from PBMCs or a T cell subset sorted from them (not recorded which). Every receptor here comes from a man between 18 and 35 years old who had mild COVID-19 (a few samples of this study predate the infection). Cell type and time point are not known.

The count of this clonotype is one. V and J are TRBV6-1 and TRBJ1-2; 9 bases align to TRBD1. CDR1 MNHNS and CDR2 SASEGT come from the germline V gene. V trimming: 5 bases; J trimming: 8 bases; junction bases outside the gene matches: 6. This CDR3 has 13 amino acids. In DNA form, the CDR3 reads TGTGCCAGCAGTAAACCGGGACAGGGAGGCTACACCTTC. It translates to CASSKPGQGGYTF.

Only a few counts were recorded for this clonotype. The chain uses TRBV4-3 and TRBJ2-4, with a possible D match to TRBD2 (5 bases). Trimming took off 0 bases at V and 3 bases at J, with 6 bases between the two ends. In germline, CDR1 is LGHNA, CDR2 YSLEER. This CDR3 spans 14 amino acids. The CDR3 nucleotides read TGCGCCAGCAGCCAAGATGGGAGCAAAAACATTCAGTACTTC. Translating gives CASSQDGSKNIQYF.

V usage is TRBV4-1 and J usage is TRBJ1-1, with D unclear. The V gene's germline CDR1 is MGHRA and CDR2 YSYEKL. The V gene lost 5 bases and the J gene lost 4 bases, with 14 bases spanning the gap. The CDR3 has 14 residues. CDR3 bases: TGCGCCAGCAGCACGGAACCGCGGGGCACTGAAGCTTTCTTT. This sequence encodes CASSTEPRGTEAFF.

This clonotype was detected a few times. The chain has TRBV29-1 and TRBJ2-5; unclear D gene. Germline V gives CDR1 SQVTM, CDR2 ANQGSEA. The ends were cut back, 4 bases at V and 3 bases at J, with 21 bases in the middle. This CDR3 is built from 16 residues. This CDR3 reads CSVVRFESMKEETQYF. CDR3 nucleotide sequence: TGCAGCGTTGTGAGGTTCGAATCCATGAAGGAAGAGACCCAGTACTTC.

This chain connects TRBV3-1 to TRBJ1-1; D remains unclear. CDR3 length: 14 residues. The germline CDR1 and CDR2 sequences are LGHDT and YNNKEL (reference sequence). Between the trimmed V and J ends, which lost 1 base and 0 bases, there was a span of 6 bases. CDR3 sequence reads: CASSQGRLNTEAFF. The DNA of the CDR3 is TGTGCCAGCAGCCAAGGGCGACTGAACACTGAAGCTTTCTTT. The whole variable domain, remainder taken from reference TRBV3-1 and TRBJ1-1, is DTAVSQTPKYLVTQMGNDKSIKCEQNLGHDTMYWYKQDSKKFLKIMFSYNNKELIINETVPNRFSPKSPDKAHLNLHINSLELGDSAVYFCASSQGRLNTEAFFGQGTRLTVV.

This clonotype was counted a few times. V usage is TRBV12-3 or TRBV12-4 and J usage is TRBJ2-5; D might be TRBD1 or TRBD2, each matching 6 bases. The CDR3 runs to 14 residues. Trimming shortened V by 6 bases and J by 5 bases, and 16 bases separated the two germline ends. CDR3 residues: CASSPTVGGETQYF. The CDR3 nucleotides read TGTGCCAGCAGCCCGACCGTGGGGGGCGAGACCCAGTACTTC.

A few counts support this clonotype. The chain combines TRBV5-5 with TRBJ2-2, with D unclear. Trimming removed 0 bases from V and 2 bases from J, with 11 bases in between. Germline loops: CDR1 SGHKS, CDR2 YYEKEE (reference sequence). The CDR3 spans 16 residues. Here the CDR3 reads CASSLAQTPNTGELFF. CDR3 DNA sequence: TGTGCCAGCAGCTTGGCCCAGACTCCTAACACCGGGGAGCTGTTTTTT.

This rearrangement joins TRBV7-9 to TRBJ2-5; tentative D call: TRBD1 (5 bases). There are 13 residues in the CDR3. V was pared by 3 bases and J by 7 bases, with 12 bases between. The V gene's germline CDR1 is SEHNR and CDR2 FQNEAQ (reference sequence). The CDR3 loop reads CASSLQGFGTQYF. The CDR3 DNA follows: TGTGCCAGCAGCTTGCAGGGATTCGGGACCCAGTACTTC.

This clonotype was counted between two and nine times. The chain has TRBV5-1 and TRBJ2-3, with D hard to call. V gave up 1 base and J gave up 5 bases, with 5 bases separating them. Germline CDR1 is SGHRS and CDR2 is YFSETQ. This CDR3 region has 12 residues. The chain's CDR3 is CASSLRQDTQYF. The CDR3 nucleotides are TGCGCCAGCAGCTTGCGGCAAGATACGCAGTATTTT.

This sequence joins TRBV4-2 and TRBJ1-5, with D perhaps TRBD1 (5 bases). Germline V gene lookup returns CDR1 LGHNA and CDR2 YNFKEQ. This CDR3 is built from 14 residues. Trimming removed 1 base from V and 8 bases from J, with 12 bases in between. The CDR3 loop is CASSQGQGKEPQHF. The CDR3 DNA follows: TGTGCCAGCAGCCAAGGGCAGGGCAAGGAGCCCCAGCATTTT.